A single TCR beta chain is shown here with its context. Original analysis: Filtering differed since immunoSEQ provided only junctions, with no quality scores. Repertoires were generated with immunoSEQ multiplex PCR, while TCRdb's copy carries only in-frame clones and drops some. That table supplies the V and J calls and clone size; D and trimming were determined from the DNA. The sample holds about 380,000 clones, 90% to 98% seen once. This CDR3 has 15 amino acids. V trimming: 0 bases; J trimming: 3 bases; junction bases outside the gene matches: 6. CDR1 is SGHRS, CDR2 YFSETQ, per germline. The entry originates in a study of shared clonotypes between healthy human individuals.

The chain recombines TRBV5-1 with TRBJ2-7, with 7 bases aligning to TRBD2. The source of this sequence is a man younger than 40 in good health. The sequenced material came from memory CD8+ T cells sorted from blood. The subset: CD45RO+ cells pooled with CCR7-negative TemRA cells. CDR3 coding DNA: TGCGCCAGCAGCTTGGAGCCTAGCGGTCTCTACGAGCAGTACTTC. Residues: CASSLEPSGLYEQYF.